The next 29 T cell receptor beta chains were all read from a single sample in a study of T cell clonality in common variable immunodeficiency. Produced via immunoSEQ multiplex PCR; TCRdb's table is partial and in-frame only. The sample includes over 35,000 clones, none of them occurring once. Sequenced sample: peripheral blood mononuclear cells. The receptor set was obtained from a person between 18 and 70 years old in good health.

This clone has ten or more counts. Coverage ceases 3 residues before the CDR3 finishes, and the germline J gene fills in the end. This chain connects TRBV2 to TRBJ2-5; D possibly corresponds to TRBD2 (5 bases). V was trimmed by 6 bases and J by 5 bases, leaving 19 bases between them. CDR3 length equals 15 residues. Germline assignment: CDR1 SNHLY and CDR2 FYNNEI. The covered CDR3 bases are TGTGCCAGCAGAGAGACTACGTTAGCCAAGGAGACC. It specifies CASRETTLAKET. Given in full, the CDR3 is CASRETTLAKETQYF.

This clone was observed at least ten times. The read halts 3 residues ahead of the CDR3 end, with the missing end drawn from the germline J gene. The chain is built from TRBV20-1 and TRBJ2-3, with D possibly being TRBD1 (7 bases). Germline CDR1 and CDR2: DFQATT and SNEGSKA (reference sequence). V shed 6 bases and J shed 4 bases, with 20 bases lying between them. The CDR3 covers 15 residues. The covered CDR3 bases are TGCAGTGCACCTCCCGCAGGGGGAGGCGCAGATACG. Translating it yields CSAPPAGGGADT. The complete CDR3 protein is CSAPPAGGGADTQYF.

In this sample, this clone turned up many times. The chain's CDR3 is CASSPQGLLENNEQFF. The covered CDR3 bases are TGTGCCAGCTCACCGCAGGGCCTTCTCGAAAACAATGAG. The chain joins TRBV18 to TRBJ2-1; tentative D call: TRBD1 (5 bases). The missing CDR3 end, 3 residues past where the read stops, is filled in from the germline J gene. CDR1 and CDR2 (germline): KGHSH, LQKENI. V dropped 3 bases and J dropped 5 bases, with 17 bases sitting between them. The CDR3 contains 16 residues.

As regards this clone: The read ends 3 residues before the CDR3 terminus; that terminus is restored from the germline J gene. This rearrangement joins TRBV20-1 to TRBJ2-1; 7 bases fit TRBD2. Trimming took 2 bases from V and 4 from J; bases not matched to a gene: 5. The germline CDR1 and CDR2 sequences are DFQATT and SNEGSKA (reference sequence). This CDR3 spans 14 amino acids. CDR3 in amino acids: CSARWAGAYNEQFF. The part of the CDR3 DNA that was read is TGCAGTGCTAGATGGGCGGGAGCTTACAATGAG.

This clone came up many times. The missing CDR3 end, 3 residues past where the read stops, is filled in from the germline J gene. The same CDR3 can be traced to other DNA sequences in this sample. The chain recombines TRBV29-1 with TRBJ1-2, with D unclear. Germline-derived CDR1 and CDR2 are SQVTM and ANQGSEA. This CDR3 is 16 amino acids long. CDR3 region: CSVENGFGSGDRGYTF. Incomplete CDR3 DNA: TGCAGCGTTGAAAATGGTTTCGGATCAGGTGATCGGGGC.

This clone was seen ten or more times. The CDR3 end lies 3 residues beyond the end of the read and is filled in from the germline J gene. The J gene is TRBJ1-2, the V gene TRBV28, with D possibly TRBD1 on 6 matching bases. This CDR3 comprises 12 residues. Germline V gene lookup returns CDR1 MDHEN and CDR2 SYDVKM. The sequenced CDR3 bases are TGTGCCAGCAGTAACAGGGAGGGAGGC. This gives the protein CASSNREGG. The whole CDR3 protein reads CASSNREGGYTF.

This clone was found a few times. The CDR3 spells CAIRQGGNEQFF. The part of the CDR3 DNA that was read is TGTGCCATCAGGCAGGGAGGAAATGAG. The rearrangement links TRBV10-3 to TRBJ2-1, with D possibly being TRBD2 (6 bases). The missing CDR3 end, 3 residues past where the read stops, is filled in from the germline J gene. CDR3 size: 12 residues. The ends were cut back, 6 bases at V and 7 bases at J, with 10 bases in the middle. From germline, CDR1 is ENHRY and CDR2 SYGVKD.

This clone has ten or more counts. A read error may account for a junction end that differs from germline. The sequenced part of the CDR3 DNA is TGTGCCAGCATTCCGGGACAGGGGTCCTCCGAG. Protein: CASIPGQGSSE. The whole CDR3 region reads CASIPGQGSSEQYF. This rearrangement joins TRBV7-2 to TRBJ2-7; 10 bases are a match to TRBD1. The read ends 3 residues early relative to the CDR3; the germline J gene fills the gap. The CDR3 is made up of 14 amino acids. Germline V gene data show CDR1 as SGHTA and CDR2 as FQGNSA.

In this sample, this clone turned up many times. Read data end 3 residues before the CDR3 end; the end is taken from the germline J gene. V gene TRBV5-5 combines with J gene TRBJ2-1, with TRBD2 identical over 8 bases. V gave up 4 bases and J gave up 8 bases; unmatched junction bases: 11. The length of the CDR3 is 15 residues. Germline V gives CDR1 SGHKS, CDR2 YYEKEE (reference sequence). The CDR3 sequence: CASSPSSGRSYEQFF. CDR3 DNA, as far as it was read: TGTGCCAGCAGCCCCTCGAGCGGGAGAAGCTATGAG.

The part of the CDR3 DNA that was read is TGCAGTGCTAGCCGGGGGGCGAGCGCGGCTGAA. Amino acids: CSASRGASAAE. Given in full, the CDR3 is CSASRGASAAEAFF. The V gene is TRBV20-1, the J gene TRBJ1-1; perhaps TRBD1 as D (6 bases). The read terminates 3 residues before the CDR3 end, so the remaining end is supplied by the germline J gene. This CDR3 has 14 residues. The V and J ends lost 3 bases and 6 bases respectively, with 17 bases between them. Looked up from germline, CDR1 is DFQATT and CDR2 is SNEGSKA (reference sequence).

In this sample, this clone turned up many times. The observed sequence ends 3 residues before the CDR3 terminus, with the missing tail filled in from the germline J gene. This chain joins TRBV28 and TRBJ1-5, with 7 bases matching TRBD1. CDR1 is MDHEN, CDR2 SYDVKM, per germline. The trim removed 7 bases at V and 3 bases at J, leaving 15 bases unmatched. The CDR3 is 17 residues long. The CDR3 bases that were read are TGTGCCAGCAACACAGTAACGTGGGGACAGTTCAATCAGCCC. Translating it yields CASNTVTWGQFNQP. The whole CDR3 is CASNTVTWGQFNQPQHF.

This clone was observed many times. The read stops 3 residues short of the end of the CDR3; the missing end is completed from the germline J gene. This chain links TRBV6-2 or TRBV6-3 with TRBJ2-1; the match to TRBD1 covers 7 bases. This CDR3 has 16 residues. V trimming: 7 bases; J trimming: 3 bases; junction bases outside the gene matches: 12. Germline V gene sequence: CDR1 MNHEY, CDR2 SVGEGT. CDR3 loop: CASNTGAQGYYNEQFF. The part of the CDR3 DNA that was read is TGTGCCAGCAACACCGGGGCACAGGGGTACTACAATGAG.

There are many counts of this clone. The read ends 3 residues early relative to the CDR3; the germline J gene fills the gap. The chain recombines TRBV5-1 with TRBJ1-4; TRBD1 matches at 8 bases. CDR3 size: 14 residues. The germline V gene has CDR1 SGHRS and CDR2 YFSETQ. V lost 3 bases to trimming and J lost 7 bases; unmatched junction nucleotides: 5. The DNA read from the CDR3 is TGCGCCAGCAGCTCCACAGGGGGGACTGAAAAA. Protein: CASSSTGGTEK. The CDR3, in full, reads CASSSTGGTEKLFF.

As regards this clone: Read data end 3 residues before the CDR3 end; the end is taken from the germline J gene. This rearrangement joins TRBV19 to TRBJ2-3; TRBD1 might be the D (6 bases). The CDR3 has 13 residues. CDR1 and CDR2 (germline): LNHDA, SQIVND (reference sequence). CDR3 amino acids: CASSDRSGQPQYF. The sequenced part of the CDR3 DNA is TGTGCCAGCTCGGACAGATCAGGTCAGCCG.

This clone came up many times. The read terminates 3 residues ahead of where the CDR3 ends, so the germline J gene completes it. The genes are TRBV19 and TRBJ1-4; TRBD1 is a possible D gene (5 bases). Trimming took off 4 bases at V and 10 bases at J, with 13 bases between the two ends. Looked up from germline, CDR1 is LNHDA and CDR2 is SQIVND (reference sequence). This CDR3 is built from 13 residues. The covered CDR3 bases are TGTGCCAGTAGTAATCAGGGAGGGGCAAAA. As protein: CASSNQGGAK. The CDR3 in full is CASSNQGGAKLFF. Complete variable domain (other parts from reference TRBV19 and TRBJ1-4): DGGITQSPKYLFRKEGQNVTLSCEQNLNHDAMYWYRQDPGQGLRLIYYSQIVNDFQKGDIAEGYSVSREKKESFPLTVTSAQKNPTAFYLCASSNQGGAKLFFGSGTQLSVL.

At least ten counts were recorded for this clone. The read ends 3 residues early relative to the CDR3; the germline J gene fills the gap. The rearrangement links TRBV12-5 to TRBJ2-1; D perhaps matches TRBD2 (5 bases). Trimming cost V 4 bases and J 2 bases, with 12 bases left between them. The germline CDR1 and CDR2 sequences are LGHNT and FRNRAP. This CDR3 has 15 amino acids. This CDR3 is CASGSNSGTYNEQFF. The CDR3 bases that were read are TGTGCTAGTGGTTCGAACAGCGGCACCTACAATGAG.

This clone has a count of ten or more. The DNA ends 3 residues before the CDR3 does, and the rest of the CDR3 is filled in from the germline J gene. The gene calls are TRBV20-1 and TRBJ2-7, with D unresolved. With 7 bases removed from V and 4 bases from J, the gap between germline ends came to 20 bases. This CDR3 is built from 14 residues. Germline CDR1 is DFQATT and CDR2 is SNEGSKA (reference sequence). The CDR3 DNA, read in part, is TGCAGTGTCAGATTTGTGGTATTCCATTACGAG. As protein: CSVRFVVFHYE. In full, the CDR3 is CSVRFVVFHYEQYF.

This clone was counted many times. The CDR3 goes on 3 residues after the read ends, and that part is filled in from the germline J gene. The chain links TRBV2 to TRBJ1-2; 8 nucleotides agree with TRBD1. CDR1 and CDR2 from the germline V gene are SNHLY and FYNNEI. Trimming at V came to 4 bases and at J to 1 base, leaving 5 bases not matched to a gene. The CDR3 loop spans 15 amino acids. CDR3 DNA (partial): TGTGCCAGCAGTGCCGGACAGGGATTTAACTATGGC. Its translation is CASSAGQGFNYG. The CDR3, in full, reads CASSAGQGFNYGYTF.

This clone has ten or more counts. Partial CDR3 DNA: TGCAGCGTTAGACGCGGGAGTCCCTACGAG. Protein product: CSVRRGSPYE. The CDR3 as a whole reads CSVRRGSPYEQYF. The V call is TRBV29-1, the J call TRBJ2-7; 7 bases match TRBD2. The read falls 3 residues short of the CDR3 end, and the missing part is taken from the germline J gene. After removal of 5 bases from V and 2 bases from J, the junction contained 6 bases not matched to a gene. The length of the CDR3 is 13 residues. CDR1 and CDR2 (germline): SQVTM, ANQGSEA.

The part of the CDR3 DNA that was read is TGTGCCAGCAGCTTACGGGACAGACGTAGCGAGACG. Encoded protein: CASSLRDRRSET. The full-length CDR3 reads as CASSLRDRRSETQYF. The chain couples TRBV7-9 to TRBJ2-3, with 7 bases that match TRBD1. Coverage ceases 3 residues before the CDR3 finishes, and the germline J gene fills in the end. The CDR3 covers 15 residues. Germline CDR1 reads SEHNR; CDR2 reads FQNEAQ (reference sequence).

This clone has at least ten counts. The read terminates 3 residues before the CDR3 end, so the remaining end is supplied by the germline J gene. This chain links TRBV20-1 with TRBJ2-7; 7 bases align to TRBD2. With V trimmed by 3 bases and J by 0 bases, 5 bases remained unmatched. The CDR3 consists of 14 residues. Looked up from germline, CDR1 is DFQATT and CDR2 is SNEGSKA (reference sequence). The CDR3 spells CSARGDYSSYEQYF. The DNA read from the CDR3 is TGCAGTGCTAGGGGGGACTATAGCTCCTACGAG.

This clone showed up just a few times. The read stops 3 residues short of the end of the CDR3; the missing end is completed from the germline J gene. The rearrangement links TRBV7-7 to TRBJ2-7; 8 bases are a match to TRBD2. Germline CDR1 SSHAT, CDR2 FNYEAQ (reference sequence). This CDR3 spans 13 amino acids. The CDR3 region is CASSGTRASEQYF. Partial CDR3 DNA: TGTGCTAGTTCCGGGACTAGAGCGTCCGAG. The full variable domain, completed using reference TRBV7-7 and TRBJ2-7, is GAGVSQSPRYKVTKRGQDVTLRCDPISSHATLYWYQQALGQGPEFLTYFNYEAQPDKSGLPSDRFSAERPEGSISTLTIQRTEQRDSAMYRCASSGTRASEQYFGPGTRLTVT.

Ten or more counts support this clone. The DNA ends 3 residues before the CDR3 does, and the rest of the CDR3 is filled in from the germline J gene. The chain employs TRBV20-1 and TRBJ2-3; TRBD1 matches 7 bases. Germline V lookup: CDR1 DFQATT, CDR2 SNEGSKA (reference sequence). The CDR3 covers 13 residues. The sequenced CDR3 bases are TGCAGTGCTCGTACAGGGGCAGGACAGCCG. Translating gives CSARTGAGQP. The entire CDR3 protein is CSARTGAGQPQYF.

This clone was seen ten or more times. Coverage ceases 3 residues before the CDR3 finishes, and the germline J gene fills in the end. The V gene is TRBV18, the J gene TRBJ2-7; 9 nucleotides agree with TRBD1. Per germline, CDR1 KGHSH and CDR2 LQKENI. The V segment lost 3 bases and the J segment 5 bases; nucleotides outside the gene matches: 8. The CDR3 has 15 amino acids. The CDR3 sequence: CASSPNRDRVNEQYF. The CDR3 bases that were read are TGTGCCAGCTCACCCAATCGGGACAGGGTAAACGAG.

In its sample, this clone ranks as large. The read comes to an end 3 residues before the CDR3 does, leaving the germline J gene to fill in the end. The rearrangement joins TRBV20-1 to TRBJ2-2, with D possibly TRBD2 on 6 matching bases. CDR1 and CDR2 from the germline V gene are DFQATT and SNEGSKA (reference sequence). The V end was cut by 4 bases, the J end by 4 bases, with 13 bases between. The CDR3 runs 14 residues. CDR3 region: CSATRSRGTGELFF. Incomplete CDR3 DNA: TGCAGTGCTACGCGCTCGCGGGGCACCGGGGAG.

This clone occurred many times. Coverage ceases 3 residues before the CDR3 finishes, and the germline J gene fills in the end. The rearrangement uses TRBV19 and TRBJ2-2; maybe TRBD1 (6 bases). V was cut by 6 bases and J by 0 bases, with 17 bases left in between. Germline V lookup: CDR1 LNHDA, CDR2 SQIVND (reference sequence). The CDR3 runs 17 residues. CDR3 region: CASRRSDRPSNTGELFF. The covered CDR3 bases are TGTGCCAGTAGGCGATCTGACAGGCCATCGAACACCGGGGAG.

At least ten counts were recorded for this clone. CDR3 residues: CASSSYQETQYF. The sequenced CDR3 bases are TGTGCCAGCTCGTCGTACCAAGAGACC. The J gene is TRBJ2-5, the V gene TRBV18, with D uncertain. The sequenced fragment ends 3 residues before the CDR3 boundary, so the rest is inferred from the germline J gene. V gave up 6 bases and J gave up 0 bases, with 5 bases separating them. Looked up from germline, CDR1 is KGHSH and CDR2 is LQKENI. The CDR3 spans 12 residues.

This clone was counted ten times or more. The CDR3 reads CASSGESSYNEQFF. Incomplete CDR3 DNA: TGTGCCAGCAGTGGCGAGAGCTCCTACAATGAG. V gene TRBV6-4 combines with J gene TRBJ2-1; D is unresolved. The read comes to an end 3 residues before the CDR3 does, leaving the germline J gene to fill in the end. V lost 4 bases, J lost 0 bases, and 7 bases lay in between. The length of the CDR3 is 14 residues. CDR1 is MRHNA, CDR2 SNTAGT, per germline.

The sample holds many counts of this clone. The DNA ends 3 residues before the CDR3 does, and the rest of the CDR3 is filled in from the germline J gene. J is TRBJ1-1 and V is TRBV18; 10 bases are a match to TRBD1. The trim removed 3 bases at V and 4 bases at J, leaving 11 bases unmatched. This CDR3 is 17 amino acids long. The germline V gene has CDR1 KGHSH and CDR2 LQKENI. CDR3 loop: CASSPDFHGQGGTEAFF. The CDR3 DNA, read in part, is TGTGCCAGCTCACCTGATTTCCACGGACAGGGGGGCACTGAA. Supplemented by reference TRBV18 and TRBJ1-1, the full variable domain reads NAGVMQNPRHLVRRRGQEARLRCSPMKGHSHVYWYRQLPEEGLKFMVYLQKENIIDESGMPKERFSAEFPKEGPSILRIQQVVRGDSAAYFCASSPDFHGQGGTEAFFGQGTRLTVV.